This record covers a single T cell receptor (beta chain). Antigen specificity is unknown. The data belong to a study of CD8 T cell repertoires and HIV-1 epitope variants. Study at large: T cells were stimulated with Twenty-five Gag and Nef peptides separately. Epitopes were three Gag families plus Nef HW9 and YT9. 1M T cells were kept uncultured as a baseline. The study, taken as a whole, reports: The assay identified only TCR beta chains of antigen-proliferating T cells.

Repertoires were generated with immunoSEQ multiplex PCR, while TCRdb's copy carries only in-frame clones and drops some. The repertoire holds tens of thousands of clones, with roughly four fifths as singletons. There are 14 residues in the CDR3. The germline V and J ends were trimmed by 5 bases and 5 bases, with 13 bases remaining between them. Germline V gene data show CDR1 as SGHTA and CDR2 as FQGNSA. Input material: uncultured baseline CD8+ T cells from peripheral blood mononuclear cells (PBMCs). This sequence joins TRBV7-2 and TRBJ1-5, with D maybe TRBD1 (6 bases). The origin of this receptor is a male donor with HIV. Here the CDR3 reads CASSHRDTDQPQHF. The DNA of the CDR3 is TGTGCCAGCAGCCATCGGGACACAGATCAGCCCCAGCATTTT.